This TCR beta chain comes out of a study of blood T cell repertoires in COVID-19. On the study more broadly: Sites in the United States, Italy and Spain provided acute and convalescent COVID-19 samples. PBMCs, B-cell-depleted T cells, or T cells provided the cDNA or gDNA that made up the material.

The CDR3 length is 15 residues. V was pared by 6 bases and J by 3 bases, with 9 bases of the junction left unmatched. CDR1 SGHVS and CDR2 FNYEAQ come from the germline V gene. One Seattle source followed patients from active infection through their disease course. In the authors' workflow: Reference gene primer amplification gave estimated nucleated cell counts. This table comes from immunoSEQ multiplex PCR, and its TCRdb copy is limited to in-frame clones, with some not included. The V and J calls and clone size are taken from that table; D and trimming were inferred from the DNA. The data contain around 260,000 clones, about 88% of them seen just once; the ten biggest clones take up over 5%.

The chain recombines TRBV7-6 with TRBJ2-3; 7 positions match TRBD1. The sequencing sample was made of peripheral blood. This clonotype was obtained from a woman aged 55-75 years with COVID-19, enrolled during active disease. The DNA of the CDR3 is TGTGCCAGCAGGACGGAGGCAGGGGGTACAGATACGCAGTATTTT. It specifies CASRTEAGGTDTQYF. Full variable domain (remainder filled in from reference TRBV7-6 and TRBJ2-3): GAGVSQSPRYKVTKRGQDVALRCDPISGHVSLYWYRQALGQGPEFLTYFNYEAQQDKSGLPNDRFSAERPEGSISTLTIQRTEQRDSAMYRCASRTEAGGTDTQYFGPGTRLTVL.